Listed below are T cell receptor beta chains from one sample, sequenced in a study of blood T cell repertoires in COVID-19. Only in-frame clones appear in the TCRdb table, and some are missing; sequencing was by immunoSEQ multiplex PCR. The profile shows approximately 67,000 clones, around 82% of them singletons. Sequenced material: peripheral blood. Source of these receptors: a man in his fifties or sixties with acute or convalescent COVID-19. The CDR3 runs from the conserved cysteine through the conserved F or W. Each record gives: D gene, V gene, J gene, clone size, CDR3 protein, CDR3 DNA. A D gene is named only where the DNA matches it firmly. For some rows the clone size is stated as once, few or many, or as a class when expanded; others skip it.

TRBD1,TRBV6-2/TRBV6-3,TRBJ1-2,NA,CASSYTLGQVRGYTF,TGTGCCAGCAGTTACACCCTCGGACAGGTTCGAGGCTACACCTTC
TRBD1,TRBV7-7,TRBJ2-2,NA,CASSPAGTGVTGELFF,TGTGCCAGCAGCCCCGCCGGGACAGGGGTCACCGGGGAGCTGTTTTTT
TRBD2,TRBV6-6,TRBJ2-3,NA,CASSYGLRESTDTQYF,TGTGCCAGCAGTTACGGGTTGCGGGAGAGCACAGATACGCAGTATTTT
NA,TRBV20-1,TRBJ1-2,NA,CSASRQLNYGYTF,TGCAGTGCTAGTCGACAGCTTAACTATGGCTACACCTTC
NA,TRBV2,TRBJ1-4,NA,CASRAVSVNEKLFF,TGTGCCAGCAGGGCTGTCAGCGTTAATGAAAAACTGTTTTTT
NA,TRBV6-5,TRBJ1-4,few,CAIQTSTEKLFF,TGTGCCATCCAAACATCAACTGAAAAACTGTTTTTT
NA,TRBV7-2,TRBJ1-6,NA,CASSLGGSPLHF,TGTGCCAGCAGCTTAGGCGGTTCACCCCTCCACTTT
NA,TRBV24-1,TRBJ1-2,NA,CATSDENYGYTF,TGTGCCACCAGTGACGAGAACTATGGCTACACCTTC
NA,TRBV10-3,TRBJ2-5,NA,CAISELWETQYF,TGTGCCATCAGTGAACTGTGGGAGACCCAGTACTTC
TRBD1,TRBV15,TRBJ2-7,NA,CATSRTVQQGAYEQYF,TGTGCCACCAGCAGAACCGTCCAGCAGGGGGCCTACGAGCAGTACTTC